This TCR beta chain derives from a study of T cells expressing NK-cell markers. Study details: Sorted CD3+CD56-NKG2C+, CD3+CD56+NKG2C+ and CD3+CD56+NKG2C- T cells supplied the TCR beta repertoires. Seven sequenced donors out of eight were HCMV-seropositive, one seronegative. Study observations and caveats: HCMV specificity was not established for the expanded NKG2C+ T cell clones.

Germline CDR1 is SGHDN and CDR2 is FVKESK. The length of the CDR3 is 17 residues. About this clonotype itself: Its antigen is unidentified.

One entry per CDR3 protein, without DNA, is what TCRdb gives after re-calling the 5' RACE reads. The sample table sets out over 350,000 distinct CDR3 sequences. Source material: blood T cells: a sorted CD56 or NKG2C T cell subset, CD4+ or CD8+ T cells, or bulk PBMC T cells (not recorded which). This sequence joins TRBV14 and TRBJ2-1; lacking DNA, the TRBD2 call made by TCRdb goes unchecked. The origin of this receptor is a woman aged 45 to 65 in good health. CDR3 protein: CASSLTLGLGQNNEQFF. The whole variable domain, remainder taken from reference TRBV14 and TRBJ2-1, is EAGVTQFPSHSVIEKGQTVTLRCDPISGHDNLYWYRRVMGKEIKFLLHFVKESKQDESGMPNNRFLAERTGGTYSTLKVQPAELEDSGVYFCASSLTLGLGQNNEQFFGPGTRLTVL.